This passage covers 30 T cell receptor beta chains from one sample sequenced in a study of Ad26.COV2.S vaccination and SARS-CoV-2 variants. The protocol was immunoSEQ multiplex PCR, while the TCRdb copy is restricted to in-frame clones and leaves out a portion. The repertoire includes hundreds of thousands of clones, about 87% of them detected once, and around 5.8% sits in the top ten. Treatment given: some 20 received Ad26.COV2.S at low or high dose, single or two shots; roughly five received placebo; per-sample allocation not given. The investigators took samples on day 63 after the first vaccine or placebo injection. The specimen comprised peripheral blood, sampled in a trial of Ad26.COV2.S vaccine versus placebo. These receptors were obtained from a person between 18 and 65 years old who received the Ad26.COV2.S COVID-19 vaccine or a placebo.

The genes are TRBV5-1 and TRBJ1-6, with 12 bases that match TRBD1. The CDR3 runs to 18 residues. CDR1 and CDR2 from the germline V gene are SGHRS and YFSETQ. V lost 7 bases to trimming and J lost 6 bases; unmatched junction nucleotides: 14. CDR3 DNA: TGCGCCAGCTCCCCGGGACAGGGGGCCCCACAGCCTAATTCACCCCTCCACTTT. It translates to CASSPGQGAPQPNSPLHF.

The chain joins TRBV10-3 to TRBJ2-7; 10 bases map to TRBD2. Germline V CDR1 and CDR2: ENHRY, SYGVKD. CDR3 length: 18 amino acids. The V segment lost 2 bases and the J segment 0 bases; nucleotides outside the gene matches: 10. The chain's CDR3 is CAISEASGSSGHSYEQYF. The DNA of the CDR3 is TGTGCCATCAGTGAGGCTAGCGGGAGTTCGGGGCACTCCTACGAGCAGTACTTC.

In its sample, this clone was seen a few times. One junction end does not reproduce the germline sequence, and a read error may be involved. The chain has TRBV5-4 and TRBJ2-2, with TRBD2 matching over 9 bases. The germline gives CDR1 SGHNT, CDR2 YYREEE (reference sequence). The CDR3 is 16 residues long. DNA of the CDR3: TGTGCCAGCAGCTCATACGGACTAGCGAAGACCGGGGAGCTGTTTTTT. Amino acids: CASSSYGLAKTGELFF.

The V gene is TRBV24-1, the J gene TRBJ2-1; 8 bases fit TRBD1. Trimming at V came to 4 bases and at J to 7 bases, leaving 5 bases not matched to a gene. This CDR3 has 14 residues. Germline assignment: CDR1 KGHDR and CDR2 SFDVKD. The CDR3 DNA reads TGTGCCACCAGTGACAGGACAGGGATGAATGAGCAGTTCTTC. Translating it yields CATSDRTGMNEQFF.

This sequence joins TRBV7-3 and TRBJ2-3; D is uncertain. CDR1 is SGHTA and CDR2 is FQGTGA in the germline V gene. There are 12 residues in the CDR3. V dropped 3 bases and J dropped 4 bases, with 5 bases sitting between them. The CDR3 reads CASSFLSDTQYF. The CDR3 DNA reads TGTGCCAGCAGCTTCCTCTCAGATACGCAGTATTTT.

The genes are TRBV11-2 and TRBJ1-1; 7 nucleotides align to TRBD1. Germline V gene lookup returns CDR1 SGHAT and CDR2 FQNNGV. This CDR3 is built from 13 residues. V trimming: 4 bases; J trimming: 10 bases; junction bases outside the gene matches: 9. CDR3 sequence: CASSSRQGGRAFF. The CDR3 nucleotides read TGTGCCAGCAGCTCTCGACAGGGTGGGAGAGCTTTCTTT.

The chain recombines TRBV5-1 with TRBJ2-2; 8 bases align to TRBD1. J gave up 5 bases and V 4 bases, and 7 bases lay outside the gene matches. This CDR3 region has 15 residues. Germline assignment: CDR1 SGHRS and CDR2 YFSETQ. The CDR3 DNA follows: TGCGCCAGCAGCCCCGGGACAGGAAGAACCGGGGAGCTGTTTTTT. Translating it yields CASSPGTGRTGELFF. The variable domain in full, with the rest retrieved from reference TRBV5-1 and TRBJ2-2, is KAGVTQTPRYLIKTRGQQVTLSCSPISGHRSVSWYQQTPGQGLQFLFEYFSETQRNKGNFPGRFSGRQFSNSRSEMNVSTLELGDSALYLCASSPGTGRTGELFFGEGSRLTVL.

The chain uses TRBV28 and TRBJ1-2, with D unclear. There are 15 residues in the CDR3. Germline assignment: CDR1 MDHEN and CDR2 SYDVKM. CDR3 loop: CAYKRAGEVGYGYTF. CDR3 DNA: TGTGCTTACAAACGGGCCGGGGAGGTCGGCTATGGCTACACCTTC.

This clone was counted between two and nine times. V and J are TRBV6-4 and TRBJ2-3; 10 bases agree with TRBD2. V shed 2 bases, J shed 1 base, and the junction held 0 bases outside the gene matches. Germline V gene data show CDR1 as MRHNA and CDR2 as SNTAGT. The CDR3 has 15 residues. The CDR3 DNA sequence: TGTGCCAGCAGTGACCTAGCGGGGGGCACAGATACGCAGTATTTT. It encodes CASSDLAGGTDTQYF.

V and J are TRBV6-5 and TRBJ2-2; possible D gene TRBD1, 6 bases. Germline loops: CDR1 MNHEY, CDR2 SVGAGI. V gave up 6 bases and J gave up 9 bases, with 14 bases separating them. The CDR3 runs to 13 residues. Here the CDR3 DNA reads TGTGCCAGCAGCCCGAGGGGGTCCAGGGAGCTGTTTTTT. As protein: CASSPRGSRELFF.

The rearrangement links TRBV5-1 to TRBJ2-2; 10 bases align to TRBD1. The CDR3 sequence is 15 residues long. The V segment lost 4 bases and the J segment 2 bases; nucleotides outside the gene matches: 2. Germline assignment: CDR1 SGHRS and CDR2 YFSETQ. CDR3 sequence reads: CASSRDRGNTGELFF. DNA of the CDR3: TGCGCCAGCAGCCGGGACAGGGGCAACACCGGGGAGCTGTTTTTT.

Details on this clone: Distinct nucleotide sequences in the sample also encode this CDR3. This chain uses TRBV27 with TRBJ2-7; no reliable D call. The V end was cut by 0 bases, the J end by 1 base, with 4 bases between. The CDR3 is 13 amino acids. Germline assignment: CDR1 MNHEY and CDR2 SMNVEV (reference sequence). This chain's CDR3 is CASSLSLSYEQYF. CDR3 sequence (DNA): TGTGCCAGCAGTTTATCCCTTTCCTACGAGCAGTACTTC.

This rearrangement joins TRBV7-8 to TRBJ1-5; D is undetermined. Looked up from germline, CDR1 is SGHVS and CDR2 is FQNEAQ. This CDR3 is built from 18 residues. V dropped 0 bases and J dropped 3 bases, with 18 bases sitting between them. The CDR3 protein is CASSLAPLRPSNNQPQHF. The CDR3 coding sequence is TGTGCCAGCAGCTTAGCCCCCTTAAGACCCTCGAACAATCAGCCCCAGCATTTT.

This clone was picked up one time. The rearrangement uses TRBV9 and TRBJ1-3; 8 bases match TRBD1. Germline-derived CDR1 and CDR2 are SGDLS and YYNGEE. V was clipped by 2 bases and J by 3 bases; unmatched bases: 10. The CDR3 has 17 amino acids. CDR3 loop: CASSVADRALLGNTIYF. The CDR3 DNA follows: TGTGCCAGCAGCGTGGCGGACAGGGCCTTACTTGGAAACACCATATATTTT. Looking up the rest from reference TRBV9 and TRBJ1-3 gives the full variable domain: DSGVTQTPKHLITATGQRVTLRCSPRSGDLSVYWYQQSLDQGLQFLIQYYNGEERAKGNILERFSAQQFPDLHSELNLSSLELGDSALYFCASSVADRALLGNTIYFGEGSWLTVV.

The chain employs TRBV19 and TRBJ1-6; 9 bases map to TRBD1. CDR1 and CDR2 (germline): LNHDA, SQIVND (reference sequence). The CDR3 runs 15 residues. The J segment lost 7 bases and the V segment lost 7 bases, leaving 8 bases of the junction unmatched. CDR3 nucleotides: TGTGCCAGTACTCAGGCAGGACAGGGGAATTCACCCCTCCACTTT. Translating gives CASTQAGQGNSPLHF. The variable domain in full, with the rest retrieved from reference TRBV19 and TRBJ1-6, is DGGITQSPKYLFRKEGQNVTLSCEQNLNHDAMYWYRQDPGQGLRLIYYSQIVNDFQKGDIAEGYSVSREKKESFPLTVTSAQKNPTAFYLCASTQAGQGNSPLHFGNGTRLTVT.

The chain carries TRBV6-5 and TRBJ2-5; D may be TRBD2 (7 bases). Germline CDR1 MNHEY, CDR2 SVGAGI. This CDR3 spans 16 amino acids. V was shortened by 3 bases and J by 5 bases, with 19 bases between the two germline ends. In nucleotides, the CDR3 is TGTGCCAGCAGTTATAGCCCTAGGGGGGGTTTTGAGACCCAGTACTTC. Protein sequence: CASSYSPRGGFETQYF.

This chain uses TRBV28 with TRBJ2-5; TRBD2 agrees at 12 bases. V shed 5 bases and J 2 bases; nucleotides not matched to a gene: 12. The CDR3 consists of 18 residues. Germline-derived CDR1 and CDR2 are MDHEN and SYDVKM. The CDR3 loop reads CASSTFPRTSGIQETQYF. The CDR3 DNA is TGTGCCAGCAGTACCTTTCCGCGGACTAGCGGGATTCAAGAGACCCAGTACTTC.

V usage is TRBV5-1 and J usage is TRBJ2-5; possibly TRBD2 for D (6 bases). Germline assignment: CDR1 SGHRS and CDR2 YFSETQ. V gave up 1 base and J gave up 5 bases, with 12 bases separating them. This CDR3 comprises 14 residues. The CDR3 bases are TGCGCCAGCAGCTTGCAAGCTAGCGCGGAGACCCAGTACTTC. Translated, it gives CASSLQASAETQYF.

This clone was seen once. The chain couples TRBV15 to TRBJ1-1, with 8 bases identical to TRBD1. The length of the CDR3 is 12 residues. After removal of 8 bases from V and 2 bases from J, the junction contained 1 base not matched to a gene. CDR1 is LNHNV, CDR2 YYDKDF, per germline (reference sequence). DNA of the CDR3: TGTGCCACCGGACAGGGAAACACTGAAGCTTTCTTT. It translates to CATGQGNTEAFF.

This clone was recorded only once. The rearrangement links TRBV5-6 to TRBJ2-7, with D perhaps matching TRBD2 (7 bases). Trimming stripped 6 bases from V and 4 bases from J, with 20 bases between. The CDR3 loop spans 15 amino acids. The germline gives CDR1 SGHDT, CDR2 YYEEEE. CDR3 DNA sequence: TGTGCCAGCAACAGGCGGGGCGGGGGCCGTTACGAGCAGTACTTC. As protein: CASNRRGGGRYEQYF.

This clone was found once. The V call is TRBV19, the J call TRBJ2-2; D uncertain. V shed 6 bases and J shed 6 bases, with 2 bases lying between them. Looked up from germline, CDR1 is LNHDA and CDR2 is SQIVND (reference sequence). CDR3 length equals 10 residues. For the CDR3, the DNA is TGTGCCAGTAGCTCCGGGGAGCTGTTTTTT. Amino acid sequence: CASSSGELFF. The full variable domain, in which reference TRBV19 and TRBJ2-2 provide the parts outside the CDR3, is DGGITQSPKYLFRKEGQNVTLSCEQNLNHDAMYWYRQDPGQGLRLIYYSQIVNDFQKGDIAEGYSVSREKKESFPLTVTSAQKNPTAFYLCASSSGELFFGEGSRLTVL.

The rearrangement joins TRBV6-5 to TRBJ2-3, with a tentative D call TRBD1 (5 bases). Trimming took 0 bases from V and 5 from J, leaving 15 bases between them. Germline assignment: CDR1 MNHEY and CDR2 SVGAGI. CDR3 size: 16 residues. CDR3 amino acids: CASSYSKTPGQDTQYF. The CDR3 DNA reads as TGTGCCAGCAGTTACTCGAAAACCCCAGGGCAAGATACGCAGTATTTT.

The J gene is TRBJ1-1, the V gene TRBV7-9, with D tentatively TRBD1 (5 bases). Germline V CDR1 and CDR2: SEHNR, FQNEAQ (reference sequence). The CDR3 is 11 amino acids. V was cut by 8 bases and J by 9 bases, with 13 bases left in between. In DNA, the CDR3 is TGTGCCAGCTCCGCGGGGCTCCAAGCTTTCTTT. It is translated as CASSAGLQAFF.

The chain couples TRBV7-2 to TRBJ1-5, with D hard to call. Germline V gene lookup returns CDR1 SGHTA and CDR2 FQGNSA. The V gene lost 1 base and the J gene lost 7 bases, with 14 bases spanning the gap. The CDR3 spans 15 residues. The CDR3: CASSLVQGPGQPQHF. The CDR3 nucleotides are TGTGCCAGCAGCTTAGTTCAAGGTCCGGGGCAGCCCCAGCATTTT.

The chain combines TRBV7-9 with TRBJ1-1; TRBD1 matches at 9 bases. The CDR3 runs 14 residues. J lost 3 bases, V lost 9 bases, and 8 bases had no gene match. The germline CDR1 and CDR2 sequences are SEHNR and FQNEAQ (reference sequence). The CDR3 DNA reads as TGTGCCAGTAATACAGGGGGCTTGCACACTGAAGCTTTCTTT. Encoded protein: CASNTGGLHTEAFF.

The V and J genes are TRBV6-5 and TRBJ2-2, with 7 bases fitting TRBD1. The J segment lost 6 bases and the V segment lost 4 bases, leaving 8 bases of the junction unmatched. CDR3 length: 15 amino acids. Germline V gene sequence: CDR1 MNHEY, CDR2 SVGAGI. The CDR3 DNA is TGTGCCAGCAGTTTGGGACAGACTACTCCCGGGGAGCTGTTTTTT. Residues: CASSLGQTTPGELFF.

The J gene is TRBJ2-4, the V gene TRBV6-4; 8 bases fit TRBD2. Germline assignment: CDR1 MRHNA and CDR2 SNTAGT. The CDR3 extends over 12 amino acids. V was pared by 6 bases and J by 10 bases, with 5 bases of the junction left unmatched. The CDR3 spells CASRGLDQIQYF. The DNA of the CDR3 is TGTGCCAGCAGGGGACTAGATCAAATTCAGTACTTC.

The J gene is TRBJ2-3, the V gene TRBV9, with a tentative D call TRBD2 (6 bases). Germline CDR1 is SGDLS and CDR2 is YYNGEE. The V and J ends lost 4 bases and 2 bases respectively, with 14 bases between them. The CDR3 is 15 residues long. The CDR3 is CASSPQLAVTDTQYF. In DNA, the CDR3 is TGTGCCAGCAGCCCACAACTAGCCGTCACAGATACGCAGTATTTT.

The chain carries TRBV10-3 and TRBJ1-4, with D unclear. Per the germline V gene, CDR1 is ENHRY and CDR2 is SYGVKD. Trimming took 0 bases from V and 7 from J, leaving 6 bases between them. CDR3 length: 13 amino acids. The CDR3 loop reads CAISESVGEKLFF. The CDR3 DNA reads TGTGCCATCAGTGAGTCGGTTGGTGAAAAACTGTTTTTT.

The J gene is TRBJ2-7, the V gene TRBV12-3 or TRBV12-4; D call uncertain. The CDR3 totals 13 residues. The V end lost 7 bases, the J end lost 3 bases, and 13 bases lay between the germline ends. CDR3 coding DNA: TGTGCCAGCACCCCCGGCAGGTTCTACGAGCAGTACTTC. Translating it yields CASTPGRFYEQYF.